The 5 T cell receptor beta chains listed next were all sequenced from one sample in a study of blood T cell repertoires in COVID-19. Libraries were prepared by immunoSEQ multiplex PCR; TCRdb keeps only in-frame clonotypes and omits some of them. In the table there are 100,000 to 150,000 clones, 81% of which are singletons. Input material: peripheral blood. The receptors were sampled from a woman aged 50 to 65 with acute or convalescent COVID-19.

This chain links TRBV14 with TRBJ1-1; no firm D call. Looked up from germline, CDR1 is SGHDN and CDR2 is FVKESK. The germline V and J ends were trimmed by 4 bases and 0 bases, with 6 bases remaining between them. The CDR3 runs 13 residues. This CDR3 is CASSLQMNTEAFF. CDR3 sequence (DNA): TGTGCCAGCAGCCTCCAGATGAACACTGAAGCTTTCTTT.

This clone occurred once. The rearrangement uses TRBV7-9 and TRBJ1-6; the D gene is possibly TRBD1 (5 bases). The ends were cut back, 2 bases at V and 15 bases at J, with 8 bases in the middle. The CDR3 contains 11 residues. Germline CDR1 reads SEHNR; CDR2 reads FQNEAQ (reference sequence). This CDR3 reads CASSLQTDLHF. The CDR3 DNA sequence: TGTGCCAGCAGCTTACAGACAGACCTCCACTTT.

The V and J genes are TRBV25-1 and TRBJ2-7, with TRBD1 identical over 9 bases. The CDR3 spans 15 residues. The V gene's germline CDR1 is MGHDK and CDR2 SYGVNS. The J segment lost 2 bases and the V segment lost 3 bases, leaving 5 bases of the junction unmatched. CDR3 amino acids: CASSETGGGTYEQYF. CDR3 nucleotides: TGTGCCAGCAGTGAGACAGGGGGGGGGACCTACGAGCAGTACTTC.

This sequence joins TRBV3-1 (or the pseudogene TRBV3-2) and TRBJ1-2; tentative D call: TRBD1 (6 bases). Germline CDR1 is LGHDT and CDR2 is YNNKEL (reference sequence). This CDR3 spans 17 amino acids. V lost 0 bases to trimming and J lost 4 bases, with 18 bases between them. CDR3 nucleotides: TGTGCCAGCAGCCAAGATAGGAGCCCGACAGGCGTCTATGGCTACACCTTC. Its protein is CASSQDRSPTGVYGYTF.

The chain combines TRBV27 with TRBJ1-2; D gene uncertain. The CDR3 is 10 residues long. From germline, CDR1 is MNHEY and CDR2 SMNVEV (reference sequence). Trimming left V 5 bases short and J 5 bases short, with 3 bases between. The DNA for the CDR3 is TGTGCCAGCAGTGCGTATGGCTACACCTTC. It translates to CASSAYGYTF.